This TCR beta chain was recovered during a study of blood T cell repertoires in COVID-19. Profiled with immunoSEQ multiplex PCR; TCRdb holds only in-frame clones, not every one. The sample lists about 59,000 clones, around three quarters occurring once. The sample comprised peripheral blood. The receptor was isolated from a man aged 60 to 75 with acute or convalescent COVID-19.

The CDR3 coding sequence is TGTGCCAGCAGCGATACTAGCGACTCCTACAATGAGCAGTTCTTC. It translates to CASSDTSDSYNEQFF. The rearrangement uses TRBV3-1 (or the pseudogene TRBV3-2) and TRBJ2-1, with 7 nucleotides matching TRBD2. CDR1 is LGHDT and CDR2 is YNNKEL in the germline V gene (reference sequence). Trimming removed 5 bases from V and 0 bases from J; junction bases left unmatched: 4. This CDR3 is built from 15 residues.